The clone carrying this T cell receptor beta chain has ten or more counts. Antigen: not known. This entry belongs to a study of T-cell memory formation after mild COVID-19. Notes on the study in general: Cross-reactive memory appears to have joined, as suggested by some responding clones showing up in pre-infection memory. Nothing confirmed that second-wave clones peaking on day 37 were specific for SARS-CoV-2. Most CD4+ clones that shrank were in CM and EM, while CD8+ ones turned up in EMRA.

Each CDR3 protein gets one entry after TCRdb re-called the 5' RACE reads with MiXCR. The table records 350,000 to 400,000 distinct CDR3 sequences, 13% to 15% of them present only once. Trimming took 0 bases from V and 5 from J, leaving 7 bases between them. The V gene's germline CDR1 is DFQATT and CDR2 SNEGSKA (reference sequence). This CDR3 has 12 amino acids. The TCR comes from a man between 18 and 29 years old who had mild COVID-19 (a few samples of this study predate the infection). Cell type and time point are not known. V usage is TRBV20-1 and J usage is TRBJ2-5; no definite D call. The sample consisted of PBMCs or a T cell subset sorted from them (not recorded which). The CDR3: CSARENGETQYF. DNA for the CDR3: TGCAGTGCTAGAGAAAATGGGGAGACCCAGTACTTC.